The clone carrying this T cell receptor beta chain was recorded at least ten times. In the source study's methods: Amplified reference gene primers provided the basis for estimating nucleated cell counts. Using immunoSEQ multiplex PCR, the repertoire was profiled, and TCRdb retains in-frame clones only, with some absent. The DNA was the basis for D and trimming; V, J and clone size are from that table. The repertoire includes around 260,000 clones, 65% to 90% of them detected once, and roughly 14% sits in the top ten. This sample stems from a study of blood T cell repertoires in COVID-19. Whole-study context: Some COVID-19 samples were acute and others convalescent; all came from the United States, Italy and Spain. T cells, B-cell-depleted T cells, or PBMCs provided the cDNA or gDNA that served as material.

Germline V gene sequence: CDR1 MNHEY, CDR2 SVGEGT. CDR3 length equals 15 residues. V dropped 6 bases and J dropped 4; count of bases not matched to a gene: 7. The TCR was taken from a human donor in a cohort sampled during active COVID-19. Sequenced: peripheral blood. J is TRBJ2-7 and V is TRBV6-2 or TRBV6-3; 12 nucleotides align to TRBD2. CDR3 bases: TGTGCCAGCAGACCTCCCGGACTAGCGGGATACGAGCAGTACTTC. It specifies CASRPPGLAGYEQYF.